This entry features one T cell receptor (beta chain) sequence. The antigen is unknown. The data derive from a study of T cell responses to AZD1222 COVID-19 vaccine. Study results and limitations: Clonal diversity may have been underestimated, and the donors were mostly white British, with more females than males.

Germline CDR1 is MNHEY and CDR2 is SVGAGI. The CDR3 contains 14 residues. The V end lost 4 bases, the J end lost 7 bases, and 16 bases lay between the germline ends. Libraries were prepared by immunoSEQ multiplex PCR; TCRdb keeps only in-frame clonotypes and omits some of them. The sample records nearly 90,000 clones, 70% to 90% being singletons. Here the sequenced sample was peripheral blood, taken on day 0 of AZD1222 vaccination. The source is an adult in good health. V is TRBV6-5 and J is TRBJ1-2; TRBD1 is a possible D gene (5 bases). CDR3 coding DNA: TGTGCCAGCAGTTCCACAGATGGGGCGGGTGGCTACACCTTC. Translation gives CASSSTDGAGGYTF.